This TCR beta chain was identified in a study of regulatory T cells in long-lasting Graves disease. Library construction for TCR beta used iRepertoire HTBI primers and Arm-PCR of CDR3 regions. MiXCR was run by TCRdb on the multiplex PCR reads, yielding one entry per CDR3 protein. The table includes 550,000 to 600,000 distinct CDR3 sequences, about 16% detected once. Points on this clonotype: The antigen is unknown.

The time point: newly diagnosed GD, antithyroid drugs for less than 3 months. Construction of the TCR library relied on RNA isolated from PBMCs. Germline CDR1 SNHLY, CDR2 FYNNEI. The V and J ends lost 6 bases and 5 bases respectively, with 14 bases between them. The CDR3 runs to 13 residues. Study-wide results and caveats: Because few samples were included, accuracy may have been lower.

These data also formed part of another study, on T cells in Graves' hyperthyroidism and ophthalmopathy.

The sequence came from a man younger than 35 with Graves disease. The V and J genes are TRBV2 and TRBJ2-7, with D perhaps matching TRBD1 (6 bases). Material: peripheral blood mononuclear cells (PBMCs), obtained at new diagnosis, from a patient treated with antithyroid drugs. CDR3 in amino acids: CASSRDTTHEQYF. DNA for the CDR3: TGTGCCAGCAGCCGGGACACCACCCACGAGCAGTACTTC.